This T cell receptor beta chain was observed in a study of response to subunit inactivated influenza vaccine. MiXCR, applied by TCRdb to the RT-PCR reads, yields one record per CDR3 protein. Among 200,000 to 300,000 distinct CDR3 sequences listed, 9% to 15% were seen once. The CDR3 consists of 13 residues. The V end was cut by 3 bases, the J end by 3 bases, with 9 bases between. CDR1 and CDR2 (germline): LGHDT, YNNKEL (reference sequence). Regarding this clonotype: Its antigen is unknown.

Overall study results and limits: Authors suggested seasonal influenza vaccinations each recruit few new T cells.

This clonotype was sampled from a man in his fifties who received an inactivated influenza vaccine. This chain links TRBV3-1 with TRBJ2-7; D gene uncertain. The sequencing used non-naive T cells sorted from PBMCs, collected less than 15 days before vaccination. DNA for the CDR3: TGTGCCAGCAGCCACGGGCAGTACTACGAGCAGTACTTC. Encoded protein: CASSHGQYYEQYF.